This TCR beta chain derives from a study of blood T cell repertoires in COVID-19. The data were produced by immunoSEQ multiplex PCR, yet TCRdb's version contains in-frame clones alone and is incomplete. The repertoire consists of 150,000 to 200,000 clones, with roughly 84% occurring once and the leading ten covering about 14%. The receptor was derived from a woman in her seventies with COVID-19, enrolled during active disease. The sequenced sample consisted of peripheral blood.

For the CDR3, the DNA is TGTGCCAGCAGCTTAAGCCAGGTCTATGGCTACACCTTC. Translating it yields CASSLSQVYGYTF. The chain joins TRBV11-2 to TRBJ1-2; no clear D. V lost 2 bases to trimming and J lost 4 bases, with 8 bases between them. This CDR3 region has 13 residues. In germline, CDR1 is SGHAT, CDR2 FQNNGV.